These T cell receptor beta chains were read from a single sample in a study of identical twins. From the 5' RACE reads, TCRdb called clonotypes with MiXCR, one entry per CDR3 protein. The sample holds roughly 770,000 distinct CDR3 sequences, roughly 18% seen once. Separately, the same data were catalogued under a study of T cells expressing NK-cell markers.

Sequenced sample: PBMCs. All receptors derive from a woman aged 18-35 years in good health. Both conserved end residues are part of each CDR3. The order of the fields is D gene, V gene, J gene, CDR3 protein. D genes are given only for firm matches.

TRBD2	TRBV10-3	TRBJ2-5	CAIGGSLQETQYF
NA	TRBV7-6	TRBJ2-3	CASRYSGADTQYF
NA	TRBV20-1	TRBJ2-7	CSARGDTYEQYF
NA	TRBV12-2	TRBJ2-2	CASRLCFPGANTGELFF
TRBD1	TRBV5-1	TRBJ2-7	CASSRNRDRGEQYF
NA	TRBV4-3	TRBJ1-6	CASSQDRSTWVPLHF
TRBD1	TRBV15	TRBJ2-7	CATSPRTGGFYEQYF
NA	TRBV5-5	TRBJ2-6	CASSSPHLRVSGANVLTF
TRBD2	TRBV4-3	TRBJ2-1	CASSQDLVSGRAGVGNEQFF
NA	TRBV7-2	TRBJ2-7	CASSLELRYEQYF
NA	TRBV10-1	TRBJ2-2	CASSEAWNTGELFF
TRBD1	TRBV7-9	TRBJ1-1	CASSRDSSFTEAFF
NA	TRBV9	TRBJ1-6	CASNSGNRNSPLHF
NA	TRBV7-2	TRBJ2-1	CASSLKWRESSEQFF
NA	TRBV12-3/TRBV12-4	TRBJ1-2	CASSLGRRDYGYTF
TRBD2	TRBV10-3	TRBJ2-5	CAISDPLAGALETQYF
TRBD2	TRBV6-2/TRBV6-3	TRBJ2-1	CASSPLAGVRNEQFF